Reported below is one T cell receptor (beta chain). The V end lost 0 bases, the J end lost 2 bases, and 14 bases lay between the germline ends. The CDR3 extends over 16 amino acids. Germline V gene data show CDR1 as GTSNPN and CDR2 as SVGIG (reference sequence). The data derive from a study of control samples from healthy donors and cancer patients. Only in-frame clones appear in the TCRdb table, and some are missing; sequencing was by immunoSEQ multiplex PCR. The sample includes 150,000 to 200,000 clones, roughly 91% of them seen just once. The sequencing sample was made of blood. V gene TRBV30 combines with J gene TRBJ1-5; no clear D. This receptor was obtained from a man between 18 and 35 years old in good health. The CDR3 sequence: CAWSVFGYSGNQPQHF. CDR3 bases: TGTGCCTGGAGTGTCTTTGGGTACTCGGGCAATCAGCCCCAGCATTTT.